This T cell receptor (beta chain) is drawn from a study of blood T cells in healthy people across ages. This CDR3 is built from 17 residues. Germline lookup yields CDR1 MGHRA and CDR2 YSYEKL. Through a sample-barcoded 5' primer and a J-beta primer mix, a second PCR was run for roughly 6 to 12 cycles. TCRdb passed the 5' RACE reads through MiXCR, listing each CDR3 protein once. Found here are about 800,000 distinct CDR3 sequences, more than 45% of them singletons; the top ten hold 22%. A single count supports this clonotype. The junction and the germline gene differ at one end; a read error may be behind it.

The sequenced material came from blood. The rearrangement joins TRBV4-1 to TRBJ2-7, with a tentative D call TRBD1 (5 bases). This receptor was taken from a man aged 30 to 45 in good health. The DNA of the CDR3 is TGCGCCGGCAGCCAAGAAGTTCCCTGGCAGGGTTCCTACGAGCAGTACTTC. Translation gives CAGSQEVPWQGSYEQYF.